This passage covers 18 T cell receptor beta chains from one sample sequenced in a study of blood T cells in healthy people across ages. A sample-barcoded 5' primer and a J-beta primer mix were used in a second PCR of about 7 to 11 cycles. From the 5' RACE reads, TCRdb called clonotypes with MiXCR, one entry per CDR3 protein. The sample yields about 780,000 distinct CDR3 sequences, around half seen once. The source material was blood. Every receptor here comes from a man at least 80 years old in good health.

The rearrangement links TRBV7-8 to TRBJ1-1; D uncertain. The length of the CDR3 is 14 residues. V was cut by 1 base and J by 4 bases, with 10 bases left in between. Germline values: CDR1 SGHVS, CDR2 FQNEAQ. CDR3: CASSLETVATEAFF. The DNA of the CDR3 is TGTGCCAGCAGCTTAGAAACAGTTGCCACTGAAGCTTTCTTT.

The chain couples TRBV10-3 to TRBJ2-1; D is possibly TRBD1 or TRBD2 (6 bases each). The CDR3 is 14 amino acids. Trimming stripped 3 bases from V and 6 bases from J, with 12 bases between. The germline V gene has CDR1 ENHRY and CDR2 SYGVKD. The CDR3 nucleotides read TGTGCCATCAGTGACGGGGGCAAGGGCAATGAGCAGTTCTTC. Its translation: CAISDGGKGNEQFF.

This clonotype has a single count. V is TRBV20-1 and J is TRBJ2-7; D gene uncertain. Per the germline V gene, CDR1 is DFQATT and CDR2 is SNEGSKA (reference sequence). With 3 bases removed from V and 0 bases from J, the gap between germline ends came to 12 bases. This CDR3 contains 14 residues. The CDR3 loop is CSARQRISSYEQYF. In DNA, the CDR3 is TGCAGTGCTAGGCAGAGAATAAGCTCCTACGAGCAGTACTTC.

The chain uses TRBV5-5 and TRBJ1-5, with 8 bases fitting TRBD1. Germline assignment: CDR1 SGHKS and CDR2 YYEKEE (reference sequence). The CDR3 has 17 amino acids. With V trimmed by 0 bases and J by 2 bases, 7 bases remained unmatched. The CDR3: CASSLGPGGDGNQPQHF. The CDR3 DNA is TGTGCCAGCAGCTTGGGTCCAGGGGGCGATGGCAATCAGCCCCAGCATTTT. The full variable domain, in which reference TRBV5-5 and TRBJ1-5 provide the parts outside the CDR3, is DAGVTQSPTHLIKTRGQQVTLRCSPISGHKSVSWYQQVLGQGPQFIFQYYEKEERGRGNFPDRFSARQFPNYSSELNVNALLLGDSALYLCASSLGPGGDGNQPQHFGDGTRLSIL.

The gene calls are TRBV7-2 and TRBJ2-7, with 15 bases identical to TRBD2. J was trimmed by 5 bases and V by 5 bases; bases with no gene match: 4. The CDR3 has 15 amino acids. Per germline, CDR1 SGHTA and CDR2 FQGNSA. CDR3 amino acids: CASSRRTSGRDEQYF. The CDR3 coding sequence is TGTGCCAGCAGCAGGCGGACTAGCGGGAGGGACGAGCAGTACTTC. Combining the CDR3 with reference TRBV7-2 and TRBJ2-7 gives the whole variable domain GAGVSQSPSNKVTEKGKDVELRCDPISGHTALYWYRQSLGQGLEFLIYFQGNSAPDKSGLPSDRFSAERTGGSVSTLTIQRTQQEDSAVYLCASSRRTSGRDEQYFGPGTRLTVT.

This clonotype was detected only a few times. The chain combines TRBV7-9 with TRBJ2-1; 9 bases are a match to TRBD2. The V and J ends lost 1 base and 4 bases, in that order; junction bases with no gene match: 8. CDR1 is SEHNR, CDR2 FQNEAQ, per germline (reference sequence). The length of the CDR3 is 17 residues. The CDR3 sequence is CASSLGSSGARYNEQFF. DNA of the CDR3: TGTGCCAGCAGCTTAGGTTCTAGCGGGGCGCGATACAATGAGCAGTTCTTC. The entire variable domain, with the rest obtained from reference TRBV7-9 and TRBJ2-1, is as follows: DTGVSQNPRHKITKRGQNVTFRCDPISEHNRLYWYRQTLGQGPEFLTYFQNEAQLEKSRLLSDRFSAERPKGSFSTLEIQRTEQGDSAMYLCASSLGSSGARYNEQFFGPGTRLTVL.

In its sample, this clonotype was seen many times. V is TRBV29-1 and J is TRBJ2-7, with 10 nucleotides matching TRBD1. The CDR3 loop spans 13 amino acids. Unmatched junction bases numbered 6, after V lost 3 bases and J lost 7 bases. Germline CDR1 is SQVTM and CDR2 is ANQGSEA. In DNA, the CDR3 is TGCAGCGTTGAGGGACAGGGGACTCGGGAGCAGTACTTC. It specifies CSVEGQGTREQYF.

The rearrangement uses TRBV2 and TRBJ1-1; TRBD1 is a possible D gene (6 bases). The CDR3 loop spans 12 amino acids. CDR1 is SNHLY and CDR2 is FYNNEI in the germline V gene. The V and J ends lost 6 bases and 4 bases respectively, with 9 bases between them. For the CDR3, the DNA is TGTGCCAGCAGACAGGGTCTCACTGAAGCTTTCTTT. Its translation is CASRQGLTEAFF.

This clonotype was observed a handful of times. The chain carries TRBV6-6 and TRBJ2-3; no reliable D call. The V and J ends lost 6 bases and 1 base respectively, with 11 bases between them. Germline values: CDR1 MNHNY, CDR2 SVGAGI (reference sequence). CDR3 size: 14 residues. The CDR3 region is CASSALTGTDTQYF. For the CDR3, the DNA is TGTGCCAGCAGCGCTTTAACTGGCACAGATACGCAGTATTTT.

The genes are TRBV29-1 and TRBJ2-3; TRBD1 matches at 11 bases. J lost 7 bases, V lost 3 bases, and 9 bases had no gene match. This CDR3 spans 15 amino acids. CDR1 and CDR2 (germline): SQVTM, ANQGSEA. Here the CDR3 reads CSVDQTGTGGNTQYF. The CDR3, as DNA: TGCAGCGTTGACCAGACCGGGACAGGGGGAAATACGCAGTATTTT.

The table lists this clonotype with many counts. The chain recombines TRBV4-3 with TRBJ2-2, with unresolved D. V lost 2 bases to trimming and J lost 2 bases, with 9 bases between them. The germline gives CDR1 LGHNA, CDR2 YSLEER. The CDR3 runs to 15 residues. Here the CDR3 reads CASSQFWLNTGELFF. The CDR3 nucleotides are TGCGCCAGCAGCCAATTCTGGCTAAACACCGGGGAGCTGTTTTTT.

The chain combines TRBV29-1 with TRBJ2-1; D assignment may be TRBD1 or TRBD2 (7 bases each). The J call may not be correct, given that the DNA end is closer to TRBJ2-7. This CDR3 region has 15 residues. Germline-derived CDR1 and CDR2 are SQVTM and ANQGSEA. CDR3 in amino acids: CSVEQGGGGYNEQYF. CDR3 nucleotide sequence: TGCAGCGTCGAACAAGGGGGAGGGGGCTACAATGAGCAGTACTTC.

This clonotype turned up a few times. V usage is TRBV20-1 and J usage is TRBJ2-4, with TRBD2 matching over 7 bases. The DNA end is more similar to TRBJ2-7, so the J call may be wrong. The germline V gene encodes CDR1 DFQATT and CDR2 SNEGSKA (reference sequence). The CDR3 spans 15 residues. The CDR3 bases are TGCAGTGCTAGAGATTTGAGGGGAGGGAACTACGAGCAGTACTTC. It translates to CSARDLRGGNYEQYF.

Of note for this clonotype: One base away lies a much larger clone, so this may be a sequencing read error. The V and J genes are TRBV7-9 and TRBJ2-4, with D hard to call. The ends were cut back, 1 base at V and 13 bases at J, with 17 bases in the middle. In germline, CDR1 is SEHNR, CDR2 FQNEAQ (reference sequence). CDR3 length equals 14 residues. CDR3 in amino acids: CASSLVTEYNEQYF. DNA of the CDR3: TGTGCCAGCAGCTTAGTAACGGAATACAATGAGCAGTACTTC.

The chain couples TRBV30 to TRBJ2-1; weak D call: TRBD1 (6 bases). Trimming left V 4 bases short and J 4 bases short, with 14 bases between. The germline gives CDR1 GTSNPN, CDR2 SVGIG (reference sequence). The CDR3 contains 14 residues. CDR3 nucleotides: TGTGCCTGGACCCCCGGGACACCATACAATGAGCAGTTCTTC. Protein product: CAWTPGTPYNEQFF.

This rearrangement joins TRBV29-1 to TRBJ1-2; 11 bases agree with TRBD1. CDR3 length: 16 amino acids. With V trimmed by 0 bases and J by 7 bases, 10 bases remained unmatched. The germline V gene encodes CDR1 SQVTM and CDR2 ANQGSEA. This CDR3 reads CSVEDGIGQGASGYTF. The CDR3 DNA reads TGCAGCGTTGAAGATGGTATAGGACAGGGGGCTTCTGGCTACACCTTC.

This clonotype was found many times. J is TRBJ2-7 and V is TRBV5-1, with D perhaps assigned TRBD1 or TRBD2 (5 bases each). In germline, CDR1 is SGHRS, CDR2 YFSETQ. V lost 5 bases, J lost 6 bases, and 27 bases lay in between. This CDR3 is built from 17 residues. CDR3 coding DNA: TGCGCCAGCAGGACTGGGGCCGTGGGTCAGGGAGCGAGCGAGCAGTACTTC. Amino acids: CASRTGAVGQGASEQYF.

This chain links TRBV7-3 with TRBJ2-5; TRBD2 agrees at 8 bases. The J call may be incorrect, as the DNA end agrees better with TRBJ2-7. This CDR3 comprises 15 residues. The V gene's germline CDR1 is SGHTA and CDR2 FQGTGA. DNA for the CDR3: TGTGCCAGCAGCTTACTCGGCGGGAGGCAGTACGAGCAGTACTTC. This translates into CASSLLGGRQYEQYF.